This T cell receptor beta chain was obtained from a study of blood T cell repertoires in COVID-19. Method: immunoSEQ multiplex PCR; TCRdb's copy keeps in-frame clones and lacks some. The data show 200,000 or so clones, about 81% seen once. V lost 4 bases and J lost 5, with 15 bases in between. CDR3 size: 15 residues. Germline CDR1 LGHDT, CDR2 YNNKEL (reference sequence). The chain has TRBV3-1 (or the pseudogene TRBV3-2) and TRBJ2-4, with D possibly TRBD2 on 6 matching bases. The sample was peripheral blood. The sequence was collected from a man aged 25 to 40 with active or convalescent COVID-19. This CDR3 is CASSPPRGSQNIQYF. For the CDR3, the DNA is TGTGCCAGCAGCCCTCCCCGGGGGAGCCAAAACATTCAGTACTTC.